The T cell receptor (beta chain) under discussion was sequenced for a study of T cells after yellow fever vaccination. Across the study: When fractions had low cell numbers, they were prepared with SMART-Seq v4 Ultra Low Input.

Whole-study results and caveats: Post-booster repertoires contained most primary-vaccination clones again (about 95% CD4, 88% CD8).

For this clonotype: The antigen is undetermined.

Universal primer sites and UMIs were introduced during 5'RACE template-switching synthesis of TCR cDNA. TCRdb re-called the 5' RACE reads through MiXCR, storing one row per CDR3 protein. The table records 350,000 or so distinct CDR3 sequences, 8.1% of them present only once. CDR1 and CDR2 from the germline V gene are SGHAT and FQNNGV. The CDR3 runs to 16 residues. Trimming took 4 bases from V and 3 from J; bases not matched to a gene: 4. The J gene is TRBJ2-2, the V gene TRBV11-2, with 11 bases matching TRBD2. This receptor was taken from a man aged 18 to 29 who received the YFV17D yellow fever vaccine. The sequences come from PBMCs, collected about 49 days after the first yellow fever vaccination. The chain's CDR3 is CASSSELAGDTGELFF. CDR3 nucleotide sequence: TGTGCCAGCAGCTCGGAACTAGCGGGGGACACCGGGGAGCTGTTTTTT.